This TCR beta chain was profiled in a study of cytomegalovirus exposure and HLA in healthy donors. Broader study findings: A later analysis linked a missense DCLRE1C variant to TCR beta V- and J-gene trimming. The study had only CMV serostatus as immune exposure information.

V lost 2 bases to trimming and J lost 0 bases, with 12 bases between them. Germline V CDR1 and CDR2: SGHRS, YFSETQ. This CDR3 is 15 amino acids long. PCR primers comprised 60 Vbeta and 13 Jbeta primers. Method: immunoSEQ multiplex PCR; TCRdb's copy keeps in-frame clones and lacks some. The table lists about 200,000 clones, approximately 80% of them singletons, with around 4% in the top ten. Concerning this clone: Antigen: not known.

Sequences were obtained from PBMCs. This chain connects TRBV5-1 to TRBJ2-7; D ambiguous. The TCR comes from a male donor in good health and CMV-seronegative. CDR3 sequence: CASSLGLASSYEQYF. CDR3 in DNA: TGCGCCAGCAGCTTAGGCTTAGCCAGCTCCTACGAGCAGTACTTC.